The clone carrying this TCR beta chain was seen a few times. Antigen unknown. This sample is part of a study of cytomegalovirus exposure and HLA in healthy donors. V shed 4 bases and J 9 bases; nucleotides not matched to a gene: 10. The CDR3 has 14 amino acids. The germline gives CDR1 SGHTA, CDR2 FQGNSA. Findings and limits, study-wide: Reported performance of the classifier showed diagnosis of cytomegalovirus status with high specificity and sensitivity.

Primers included in the PCR were 60 Vbeta and 13 Jbeta primers. Only in-frame clones appear in the TCRdb table, and some are missing; sequencing was by immunoSEQ multiplex PCR. The sample lists 100,000 to 150,000 clones; approximately 72% were seen once. V is TRBV7-2 and J is TRBJ1-2; 8 bases fit TRBD1. Sequenced material: PBMCs. The TCR was taken from a woman between 40 and 50 years old in good health and CMV-seropositive. CDR3 residues: CASSWAGTGASYTF. Here the CDR3 DNA reads TGTGCCAGCAGCTGGGCCGGGACAGGAGCTAGCTACACCTTC.